What follows are 31 T cell receptor beta chains derived from one specimen sequenced in a study of cytomegalovirus exposure and HLA in healthy donors. PCR employed 60 Vbeta and 13 Jbeta primers. Only in-frame clones appear in the TCRdb table, and some are missing; sequencing was by immunoSEQ multiplex PCR. The repertoire includes some 78,000 clones, around 70% of them detected once, and more than 9.5% sits in the top ten. The source material was PBMCs. Receptor source: a woman in her forties in good health and CMV-seropositive.

This clone appeared a few times. This sequence joins TRBV7-3 and TRBJ2-7; 13 nucleotides line up with TRBD2. The J segment lost 0 bases and the V segment lost 2 bases, leaving 4 bases of the junction unmatched. Per the germline V gene, CDR1 is SGHTA and CDR2 is FQGTGA. CDR3 length: 17 residues. In nucleotides, the CDR3 is TGTGCCAGCAGCTTAGGGGGGACTAGCGGGGTCTCCTACGAGCAGTACTTC. Protein: CASSLGGTSGVSYEQYF.

This rearrangement joins TRBV28 to TRBJ1-6, with D possibly being TRBD1 (6 bases). The length of the CDR3 is 15 residues. CDR1 and CDR2 from the germline V gene are MDHEN and SYDVKM. Trimming left V 6 bases short and J 0 bases short, with 9 bases between. Written as DNA, the CDR3 is TGTGCCAGCAGCGACAGGAGCTCCTATAATTCACCCCTCCACTTT. Protein sequence: CASSDRSSYNSPLHF.

The chain uses TRBV29-1 and TRBJ2-5, with a possible D match to TRBD1 (6 bases). With 3 bases removed from V and 4 bases from J, the gap between germline ends came to 18 bases. CDR1 SQVTM and CDR2 ANQGSEA come from the germline V gene. The CDR3 is made up of 15 amino acids. CDR3 DNA: TGCAGCGTTGACGGTGTCGGACAGCATTTAGAGACCCAGTACTTC. Translating it yields CSVDGVGQHLETQYF.

This clone was observed once. The chain carries TRBV2 and TRBJ2-7, with D possibly being TRBD2 (6 bases). The CDR3 loop spans 16 amino acids. Germline loops: CDR1 SNHLY, CDR2 FYNNEI. V dropped 5 bases and J dropped 3 bases, with 20 bases sitting between them. The CDR3 DNA follows: TGTGCCAGCAGTTGGCCAAGGTCCGGGGGTGGCTACGAGCAGTACTTC. Its protein is CASSWPRSGGGYEQYF.

The V and J genes are TRBV11-2 and TRBJ1-1; 9 bases match TRBD1. V gave up 5 bases and J gave up 4 bases; unmatched junction bases: 8. CDR1 is SGHAT, CDR2 FQNNGV, per germline. The CDR3 covers 15 residues. The CDR3 DNA follows: TGTGCCAGCAGCGCCACAGGGGGCGGCGGCACTGAAGCTTTCTTT. This gives the protein CASSATGGGGTEAFF.

This sequence joins TRBV2 and TRBJ2-1; 10 bases map to TRBD2. Germline V gene data show CDR1 as SNHLY and CDR2 as FYNNEI. The CDR3 sequence is 15 residues long. V lost 6 bases to trimming and J lost 5 bases; unmatched junction nucleotides: 7. CDR3 DNA sequence: TGTGCCAGCAGATCCGGACTAGCGGCTAACAATGAGCAGTTCTTC. Its translation is CASRSGLAANNEQFF.

The chain combines TRBV19 with TRBJ1-1, with 8 bases matching TRBD1. This CDR3 is 14 amino acids long. V was pared by 7 bases and J by 5 bases, with 9 bases of the junction left unmatched. Germline CDR1 reads LNHDA; CDR2 reads SQIVND (reference sequence). CDR3 sequence: CASKTGGPRTEAFF. The CDR3 coding sequence is TGTGCCAGTAAAACAGGGGGTCCGAGGACTGAAGCTTTCTTT.

J is TRBJ2-2 and V is TRBV7-2; D uncertain. The CDR3 length is 12 residues. Germline V gene data show CDR1 as SGHTA and CDR2 as FQGNSA. Trimming stripped 5 bases from V and 7 bases from J, with 8 bases between. CDR3 DNA sequence: TGTGCCAGCAGCGTGTACGGCGGGGAGCTGTTTTTT. Protein: CASSVYGGELFF. Filled out from reference TRBV7-2 and TRBJ2-2, the complete variable domain reads GAGVSQSPSNKVTEKGKDVELRCDPISGHTALYWYRQSLGQGLEFLIYFQGNSAPDKSGLPSDRFSAERTGGSVSTLTIQRTQQEDSAVYLCASSVYGGELFFGEGSRLTVL.

The J gene is TRBJ1-2, the V gene TRBV5-6, with D tentatively TRBD1 (5 bases). Germline V lookup: CDR1 SGHDT, CDR2 YYEEEE. The CDR3 loop spans 16 amino acids. Trimming removed 4 bases at V and 3 bases at J, with 19 bases between. CDR3 residues: CASSPLGAGGYYGYTF. The CDR3, as DNA: TGTGCCAGCAGCCCTTTAGGGGCAGGAGGGTACTATGGCTACACCTTC.

This chain uses TRBV5-5 with TRBJ1-2; D not certain. Germline V gene sequence: CDR1 SGHKS, CDR2 YYEKEE (reference sequence). CDR3 length equals 14 residues. Between the trimmed V and J ends, which lost 3 bases and 4 bases, there was a span of 13 bases. The CDR3 is CASSSLTRIYGYTF. Written as DNA, the CDR3 is TGTGCCAGCAGCTCCCTGACACGAATCTATGGCTACACCTTC.

This clone was seen a few times. The chain uses TRBV9 and TRBJ2-3; D might be TRBD1 (5 bases). CDR1 is SGDLS, CDR2 YYNGEE, per germline. The CDR3 length is 16 residues. V shed 3 bases and J shed 6 bases, with 20 bases lying between them. The CDR3 region has the DNA TGTGCCAGCAGCGCCCAGGGTTTTCATAAAGGGGATACGCAGTATTTT. Its protein product is CASSAQGFHKGDTQYF.

The V and J genes are TRBV2 and TRBJ2-4; D may be TRBD2 (6 bases). The germline V gene has CDR1 SNHLY and CDR2 FYNNEI. The ends were cut back, 8 bases at V and 5 bases at J, with 25 bases in the middle. The CDR3 is made up of 17 amino acids. Here the CDR3 DNA reads TGTGCCAGCGTTGGGAGGAAGGGATGGGCCTACGAAAACATTCAGTACTTC. Translated, it gives CASVGRKGWAYENIQYF.

The gene calls are TRBV5-1 and TRBJ2-7; 8 nucleotides match TRBD2. This CDR3 contains 17 residues. CDR1 and CDR2 (germline): SGHRS, YFSETQ. V trimming: 0 bases; J trimming: 0 bases; junction bases outside the gene matches: 8. In nucleotides, the CDR3 is TGCGCCAGCAGCTTGGGGGTAGCGGGACGACACTCCTACGAGCAGTACTTC. Translating it yields CASSLGVAGRHSYEQYF.

The chain couples TRBV7-9 to TRBJ1-6; D unresolved. This CDR3 is built from 12 residues. V was shortened by 6 bases and J by 5 bases, with 5 bases between the two germline ends. Germline V gives CDR1 SEHNR, CDR2 FQNEAQ (reference sequence). The CDR3 nucleotides read TGTGCCAGCAGTCTTAATAATTCACCCCTCCACTTT. Its translation: CASSLNNSPLHF. Together with reference TRBV7-9 and TRBJ1-6, the CDR3 gives the full variable domain: DTGVSQNPRHKITKRGQNVTFRCDPISEHNRLYWYRQTLGQGPEFLTYFQNEAQLEKSRLLSDRFSAERPKGSFSTLEIQRTEQGDSAMYLCASSLNNSPLHFGNGTRLTVT.

The CDR3 is CASSPRGAGELFF. CDR3 DNA sequence: TGTGCCAGCAGCCCCCGGGGTGCCGGGGAGCTGTTTTTT. J is TRBJ2-2 and V is TRBV7-9, with D maybe TRBD2 (5 bases). CDR1 is SEHNR and CDR2 is FQNEAQ in the germline V gene (reference sequence). The ends were cut back, 5 bases at V and 6 bases at J, with 10 bases in the middle. The CDR3 consists of 13 residues.

The chain uses TRBV2 and TRBJ1-1; 7 bases agree with TRBD1. With 5 bases clipped from V and 4 bases from J, the junction kept 7 bases outside the gene matches. Germline CDR1 SNHLY, CDR2 FYNNEI. The CDR3 contains 14 residues. The CDR3: CASSLDRVGTEAFF. The CDR3 DNA is TGTGCCAGCAGTCTTGACAGGGTGGGCACTGAAGCTTTCTTT.

The V call is TRBV5-1, the J call TRBJ1-2, with 7 bases identical to TRBD1. Trimming cost V 1 base and J 5 bases; bases outside gene matches: 8. The CDR3 is 15 residues long. Per the germline V gene, CDR1 is SGHRS and CDR2 is YFSETQ. The CDR3 sequence: CASSLTSLRGYGYTF. The DNA for the CDR3 is TGCGCCAGCAGCTTGACAAGCCTCAGGGGGTATGGCTACACCTTC.

V usage is TRBV30 and J usage is TRBJ2-2; D gene uncertain. V lost 0 bases to trimming and J lost 2 bases, with 7 bases between them. CDR3 length equals 14 residues. Germline loops: CDR1 GTSNPN, CDR2 SVGIG (reference sequence). CDR3 residues: CAWSVGTNTGELFF. CDR3 coding DNA: TGTGCCTGGAGTGTTGGCACAAACACCGGGGAGCTGTTTTTT.

The chain employs TRBV29-1 and TRBJ2-1; TRBD1 matches 8 bases. From germline, CDR1 is SQVTM and CDR2 ANQGSEA. The CDR3 has 12 residues. V shed 5 bases and J 12 bases; nucleotides not matched to a gene: 9. The CDR3 loop is CSVQGQGIWQFF. The CDR3 DNA reads as TGCAGCGTTCAAGGACAGGGAATTTGGCAGTTCTTC.

On this clone: One end of the junction fails to match germline, which may point to a read error. The chain uses TRBV7-9 and TRBJ1-2, with D perhaps matching TRBD1 (5 bases). Germline CDR1 reads SEHNR; CDR2 reads FQNEAQ (reference sequence). CDR3 length equals 13 residues. The CDR3 nucleotides read TGTGCCAGCAGCGTGGACGGAAGAAGGGGCTACCCCTTC. This gives the protein CASSVDGRRGYPF.

This clone appeared a single time. The CDR3 DNA follows: TGTGCCAGCAGTTTGACAGGGTCGGCGGTCGGCTACACCTTC. Translated, it gives CASSLTGSAVGYTF. The chain couples TRBV7-2 to TRBJ1-2; 7 bases match TRBD1. The CDR3 is 14 residues long. Germline V gives CDR1 SGHTA, CDR2 FQGNSA. Trimming at V came to 6 bases and at J to 8 bases, leaving 12 bases not matched to a gene.

This sequence joins TRBV2 and TRBJ2-5; D is possibly TRBD1 (6 bases). The CDR3 is 13 residues long. Germline V gene sequence: CDR1 SNHLY, CDR2 FYNNEI. Trimming removed 4 bases from V and 1 base from J, with 7 bases in between. CDR3: CASSGDTQETQYF. DNA for the CDR3: TGTGCCAGCAGTGGGGACACCCAAGAGACCCAGTACTTC.

V usage is TRBV25-1 and J usage is TRBJ1-1; 11 bases match TRBD1. V lost 4 bases, J lost 5 bases, and 3 bases stayed unmatched. Germline V lookup: CDR1 MGHDK, CDR2 SYGVNS. The CDR3 is 14 amino acids. CDR3 amino acids: CASSGTGGKTEAFF. The CDR3 DNA follows: TGTGCCAGCAGTGGGACAGGGGGCAAAACTGAAGCTTTCTTT.

V is TRBV29-1 and J is TRBJ2-5; the D gene is possibly TRBD2 (6 bases). V was cut by 7 bases and J by 2 bases, with 11 bases left in between. The CDR3 has 12 residues. In germline, CDR1 is SQVTM, CDR2 ANQGSEA. The CDR3 DNA is TGCAGCGCGGGACTCCCTCAAGAGACCCAGTACTTC. It specifies CSAGLPQETQYF. Complete variable domain (other parts from reference TRBV29-1 and TRBJ2-5): SAVISQKPSRDICQRGTSLTIQCQVDSQVTMMFWYRQQPGQSLTLIATANQGSEATYESGFVIDKFPISRPNLTFSTLTVSNMSPEDSSIYLCSAGLPQETQYFGPGTRLLVL.

The V call is TRBV18, the J call TRBJ1-2; possibly TRBD1 for D (5 bases). The CDR3 loop spans 14 amino acids. V lost 3 bases and J 7 bases, leaving 15 bases between the germline ends. Germline V CDR1 and CDR2: KGHSH, LQKENI. The CDR3 sequence is CASSPQTDYSGYTF. The CDR3 DNA reads as TGTGCCAGCTCACCCCAGACAGATTATAGTGGCTACACCTTC.

The rearrangement links TRBV28 to TRBJ2-1, with D hard to call. The CDR3 loop spans 11 amino acids. V lost 4 bases, J lost 4 bases, and 2 bases lay in between. CDR1 is MDHEN and CDR2 is SYDVKM in the germline V gene. CDR3 loop: CASSSYNEQFF. The CDR3, as DNA: TGTGCCAGCAGTTCTTACAATGAGCAGTTCTTC.

J is TRBJ1-4 and V is TRBV7-9; maybe TRBD1 (6 bases). V lost 5 bases and J lost 2, with 18 bases in between. Germline V CDR1 and CDR2: SEHNR, FQNEAQ (reference sequence). CDR3 size: 17 residues. DNA of the CDR3: TGTGCCAGCAGCCAGGGGATAACCGGGCTCACTAATGAAAAACTGTTTTTT. Translation gives CASSQGITGLTNEKLFF.

In nucleotides, the CDR3 is TGTGCCAGTAGTCGCGGGACGGGCAATGAGCAGTTCTTC. Amino acid sequence: CASSRGTGNEQFF. This chain links TRBV19 with TRBJ2-1; weak D call: TRBD2 (6 bases). This CDR3 is built from 13 residues. Looked up from germline, CDR1 is LNHDA and CDR2 is SQIVND (reference sequence). V shed 5 bases and J shed 6 bases, with 11 bases lying between them.

The DNA of the CDR3 is TGCGCCAGCAGCCTGAGCCCCGGGACTCCTGAGGGGGGCTACACCTTC. Its protein is CASSLSPGTPEGGYTF. This sequence joins TRBV5-1 and TRBJ1-2; D is perhaps TRBD1 (5 bases). Trimming took off 4 bases at V and 8 bases at J, with 24 bases between the two ends. Germline values: CDR1 SGHRS, CDR2 YFSETQ. This CDR3 has 16 residues.

This chain connects TRBV6-5 to TRBJ1-1; D possibly corresponds to TRBD1 (6 bases). CDR1 MNHEY and CDR2 SVGAGI come from the germline V gene. V lost 1 base and J 4 bases, leaving 10 bases between the germline ends. The CDR3 covers 14 residues. CDR3 region: CASSYLQGSTEAFF. The CDR3 bases are TGTGCCAGCAGTTACTTACAGGGTTCCACTGAAGCTTTCTTT.

The V and J genes are TRBV5-6 and TRBJ1-2, with D possibly being TRBD1 (5 bases). CDR1 is SGHDT and CDR2 is YYEEEE in the germline V gene. V dropped 1 base and J dropped 4 bases, with 8 bases sitting between them. This CDR3 region has 13 residues. The CDR3 here is CASSLSGGYGYTF. CDR3 DNA sequence: TGTGCCAGCAGCTTGTCGGGGGGCTATGGCTACACCTTC.